This T cell receptor beta chain was identified during a study of TIL therapy for anti-PD-1-resistant metastatic lung cancer. Turning to the study itself: Median patient age was nearly 55, ranging about 38-80 years. Half of patients were current or former smokers. By whole-exome sequencing, median non-synonymous tumor mutation burden was around 1.4 mutations per megabase.

There are 13 residues in the CDR3. The germline V gene encodes CDR1 SGHTA and CDR2 FQGNSA. V was pared by 5 bases and J by 6 bases, with 12 bases between. Time point specified: pre-treatment sample, taken before nivolumab and TIL therapy. Patients were adults with stage 4 NSCLC. The immunoSEQ assay was v3. Only in-frame clones appear in the TCRdb table, and some are missing; sequencing was by immunoSEQ multiplex PCR. Of about 36,000 clones listed, roughly 80% are singletons. This clonotype originated in a person between 25 and 80 years old with non-small cell lung cancer. V gene TRBV7-2 combines with J gene TRBJ2-3; no firm D call. The source was blood, collected at baseline. Here the CDR3 reads CASSILGWDTQYF. Written as DNA, the CDR3 is TGTGCCAGCAGCATTTTGGGGTGGGATACGCAGTATTTT.